Listed below are T cell receptor beta chains from one sample, sequenced in a study of a mutant IDH1 vaccine in newly diagnosed glioma. These receptors have no known antigen. Some clones are missing from TCRdb's copy, which holds only in-frame ones; the method was immunoSEQ multiplex PCR. The profile shows 100,000 to 120,000 clones, roughly 90% of them singletons. This specimen was PBMCs, taken from a glioma patient whose treatment included an IDH1 peptide vaccine. These receptors all stem from a woman between 45 and 60 years old with glioma. Each CDR3 is given with its conserved first and last residue. Each record gives: CDR3 protein, CDR3 DNA, D gene, V gene, J gene, clone size. The D gene is left open where the match is weak. Some rows have no size entry. The others give once, few or many, or a class for an expanded clone.

CDR3: CASGVWVENGYTF
DNA: TGCGCCAGTGGGGTTTGGGTGGAGAATGGCTACACCTTC
D: NA
V: TRBV4-1
J: TRBJ1-2
size: few

CDR3: CASSLEISGRAHGELFF
DNA: TGTGCCAGCAGCTTAGAAATTAGCGGGAGGGCCCACGGGGAGCTGTTTTTT
D: TRBD2
V: TRBV7-8
J: TRBJ2-2
size: NA

CDR3: CASIRDQSSYNEQFF
DNA: TGCGCCAGCATTCGTGACCAGAGCTCCTACAATGAGCAGTTCTTC
D: NA
V: TRBV5-1
J: TRBJ2-1
size: NA

CDR3: CASSLTGAEQYF
DNA: TGTGCCAGCAGCTTGACAGGGGCCGAGCAGTACTTC
D: TRBD1
V: TRBV5-6
J: TRBJ2-7
size: NA

CDR3: CASSLDRSLREQFF
DNA: TGTGCCAGCAGCTTAGATCGGTCGCTACGGGAGCAGTTCTTC
D: NA
V: TRBV11-2
J: TRBJ2-1
size: NA

CDR3: CASSYDRGGSYEQYF
DNA: TGTGCCAGCAGTTACGACAGGGGGGGCTCCTACGAGCAGTACTTC
D: TRBD1
V: TRBV6-5
J: TRBJ2-7
size: few

CDR3: CATQRAAVSGANVLTF
DNA: TGTGCCACCCAAAGGGCAGCAGTCTCTGGGGCCAACGTCCTGACTTTC
D: NA
V: TRBV19
J: TRBJ2-6
size: NA

CDR3: CASSEARDRFHF
DNA: TGTGCCAGCAGTGAAGCGCGGGATCGTTTCCATTTT
D: NA
V: TRBV2
J: TRBJ1-5
size: few

CDR3: CASSTTPHSGANVLTF
DNA: TGTGCCAGCAGTACTACCCCCCACTCTGGGGCCAACGTCCTGACTTTC
D: NA
V: TRBV28
J: TRBJ2-6
size: NA

CDR3: CASSPLWESKGNTEAFF
DNA: TGTGCCAGCTCACCACTCTGGGAAAGTAAAGGGAACACTGAAGCTTTCTTT
D: NA
V: TRBV18
J: TRBJ1-1
size: NA

CDR3: CASSPQGLGNQPQHF
DNA: TGTGCCAGCAGTCCACAGGGGTTGGGCAATCAGCCCCAGCATTTT
D: TRBD1
V: TRBV2
J: TRBJ1-5
size: NA

CDR3: CASSQESPRVENTEAFF
DNA: TGCGCCAGCAGCCAAGAAAGTCCGCGAGTTGAGAACACTGAAGCTTTCTTT
D: NA
V: TRBV4-1
J: TRBJ1-1
size: NA

CDR3: CAWSVGVAGAGVDEQFF
DNA: TGTGCCTGGAGTGTAGGAGTAGCGGGAGCGGGGGTCGATGAGCAGTTCTTC
D: TRBD2
V: TRBV30
J: TRBJ2-1
size: NA

CDR3: CATRAGGNAGNTIYF
DNA: TGCGCCACCAGGGCGGGTGGGAATGCTGGAAACACCATATATTTT
D: NA
V: TRBV10-2
J: TRBJ1-3
size: NA

CDR3: CASSPGTQSYEQYF
DNA: TGTGCCAGCTCACCGGGGACACAATCCTACGAGCAGTACTTC
D: NA
V: TRBV18
J: TRBJ2-7
size: NA

CDR3: CASSQVPGEEQPQHF
DNA: TGCGCCAGCAGCCAAGTACCCGGGGAGGAGCAGCCCCAGCATTTT
D: NA
V: TRBV4-1
J: TRBJ1-5
size: NA

CDR3: CASSPARGTEAFF
DNA: TGTGCCAGCAGCCCCGCCAGAGGTACTGAAGCTTTCTTT
D: NA
V: TRBV7-3
J: TRBJ1-1
size: NA

CDR3: CASSLPTGTGTEAFF
DNA: TGTGCCAGCAGCTTGCCGACAGGGACGGGCACTGAAGCTTTCTTT
D: TRBD1
V: TRBV5-4
J: TRBJ1-1
size: NA

CDR3: CAWTAQDQETQYF
DNA: TGTGCCTGGACCGCCCAGGATCAAGAGACCCAGTACTTC
D: NA
V: TRBV30
J: TRBJ2-5
size: once

CDR3: CSVPRGSSSYNEQFF
DNA: TGCAGCGTTCCTCGGGGGAGTAGCTCCTACAATGAGCAGTTCTTC
D: NA
V: TRBV29-1
J: TRBJ2-1
size: NA

CDR3: CASSLRDRGDEKLFF
DNA: TGTGCCAGCAGTTTGCGGGACAGGGGGGATGAAAAACTGTTTTTT
D: TRBD1
V: TRBV27
J: TRBJ1-4
size: NA

CDR3: CASSLRDRAYEQYF
DNA: TGTGCCAGCAGTCTTAGGGACAGGGCCTACGAGCAGTACTTC
D: TRBD1
V: TRBV9
J: TRBJ2-7
size: NA

CDR3: CASSRTSPGSYEQYF
DNA: TGCGCCAGCAGTCGGACTAGCCCCGGCTCCTACGAGCAGTACTTC
D: TRBD2
V: TRBV4-1
J: TRBJ2-7
size: NA

CDR3: CASSEHRDTSGNTIYF
DNA: TGTGCCAGCAGCGAACACCGGGACACCTCTGGAAACACCATATATTTT
D: NA
V: TRBV9
J: TRBJ1-3
size: NA

CDR3: CASSLLPQLVSSYEQYF
DNA: TGTGCCAGCAGTTTACTCCCTCAACTCGTGAGCTCCTACGAGCAGTACTTC
D: NA
V: TRBV28
J: TRBJ2-7
size: NA

CDR3: CASSSGLAGGGNTGELFF
DNA: TGTGCCAGTAGTTCCGGACTAGCGGGAGGGGGGAACACCGGGGAGCTGTTTTTT
D: TRBD2
V: TRBV19
J: TRBJ2-2
size: NA

CDR3: CASRRGAGEKLFF
DNA: TGTGCCAGCCGGAGGGGGGCCGGTGAAAAACTGTTTTTT
D: NA
V: TRBV6-1
J: TRBJ1-4
size: NA

CDR3: CAISGDRGHSRPQHF
DNA: TGTGCCATCAGTGGGGACAGGGGACATAGTCGGCCCCAGCATTTT
D: TRBD1
V: TRBV10-3
J: TRBJ1-5
size: NA

CDR3: CASSPTSNQPQHF
DNA: TGCGCCAGCAGCCCCACTAGCAATCAGCCCCAGCATTTT
D: NA
V: TRBV4-1
J: TRBJ1-5
size: few

CDR3: CSVAEGANYGYTF
DNA: TGCAGCGTTGCCGAGGGAGCTAACTATGGCTACACCTTC
D: NA
V: TRBV29-1
J: TRBJ1-2
size: NA

CDR3: CASSVAGADNEQFF
DNA: TGTGCCAGCAGCGTAGCGGGAGCCGACAATGAGCAGTTCTTC
D: NA
V: TRBV9
J: TRBJ2-1
size: NA

CDR3: CASSITSGYEQYF
DNA: TGTGCCAGTAGTATCACTAGCGGCTACGAGCAGTACTTC
D: TRBD2
V: TRBV19
J: TRBJ2-7
size: once

CDR3: CASSYAGLASYNEQFF
DNA: TGTGCCAGCAGCTATGCGGGACTAGCGAGCTACAATGAGCAGTTCTTC
D: TRBD2
V: TRBV5-4
J: TRBJ2-1
size: NA

CDR3: CATSRDLGRGNEQYF
DNA: TGTGCCACCAGCAGAGATCTGGGGAGAGGAAATGAGCAGTACTTC
D: NA
V: TRBV15
J: TRBJ2-7
size: NA

CDR3: CASSLNRGTGELFF
DNA: TGTGCCAGCAGCTTGAATCGAGGCACCGGGGAGCTGTTTTTT
D: NA
V: TRBV7-2
J: TRBJ2-2
size: NA

CDR3: CASTVGGEYEQYF
DNA: TGTGCCAGCACCGTTGGGGGCGAATACGAGCAGTACTTC
D: NA
V: TRBV28
J: TRBJ2-7
size: NA

CDR3: CAGKRDTLGEKLFF
DNA: TGTGCCGGAAAGAGGGACACCTTGGGCGAAAAACTGTTTTTT
D: NA
V: TRBV19
J: TRBJ1-4
size: once

CDR3: CASSNLLASGTDTQYF
DNA: TGCGCCAGCAGCAACCTACTAGCTTCAGGCACAGATACGCAGTATTTT
D: NA
V: TRBV10-1
J: TRBJ2-3
size: NA

CDR3: CATTTGWTGELFF
DNA: TGTGCCACTACAACCGGGTGGACCGGGGAGCTGTTTTTT
D: NA
V: TRBV19
J: TRBJ2-2
size: NA

CDR3: CASSRVSGLDGYTF
DNA: TGTGCCAGCAGCCGGGTGTCAGGGCTCGATGGCTACACCTTC
D: NA
V: TRBV14
J: TRBJ1-2
size: NA

CDR3: CASSQGTVSNQPQHF
DNA: TGCGCCAGCAGCCAAGGGACCGTGAGCAATCAGCCCCAGCATTTT
D: NA
V: TRBV4-1
J: TRBJ1-5
size: NA

CDR3: CASSLPGGPLHF
DNA: TGTGCCAGCAGTTTGCCGGGGGGGCCCCTCCACTTT
D: NA
V: TRBV6-6
J: TRBJ1-6
size: few

CDR3: CASSPSLHRVSTDTQYF
DNA: TGTGCCAGCAGCCCCTCCCTCCACAGAGTTAGCACAGATACGCAGTATTTT
D: NA
V: TRBV7-9
J: TRBJ2-3
size: NA

CDR3: CASIRSVGEKLFF
DNA: TGTGCCAGTATAAGGTCGGTTGGAGAAAAACTGTTTTTT
D: NA
V: TRBV19
J: TRBJ1-4
size: NA

CDR3: CASSFSRWNTIYF
DNA: TGTGCCAGCAGCTTTTCCCGTTGGAACACCATATATTTT
D: NA
V: TRBV5-6
J: TRBJ1-3
size: few

CDR3: CSVERQGARNTIYF
DNA: TGCAGCGTTGAAAGACAGGGGGCTCGAAACACCATATATTTT
D: TRBD1
V: TRBV29-1
J: TRBJ1-3
size: NA

CDR3: CASSYRHRVSGNTIYF
DNA: TGTGCCAGCAGTTACCGCCACAGGGTTTCTGGAAACACCATATATTTT
D: NA
V: TRBV28
J: TRBJ1-3
size: NA

CDR3: CASSAPDSFTYEQYF
DNA: TGCGCCAGCAGCGCACCGGACTCCTTTACCTACGAGCAGTACTTC
D: NA
V: TRBV5-1
J: TRBJ2-7
size: NA

CDR3: CATSPNTEAFF
DNA: TGTGCCACTTCACCTAACACTGAAGCTTTCTTT
D: NA
V: TRBV27
J: TRBJ1-1
size: NA

CDR3: CASSPPGGLAGANTGELFF
DNA: TGTGCCAGCAGCCCGCCGGGGGGACTAGCGGGGGCGAACACCGGGGAGCTGTTTTTT
D: TRBD2
V: TRBV7-9
J: TRBJ2-2
size: once

CDR3: CASSRPGTFLNTEAFF
DNA: TGTGCCAGCAGCCGTCCCGGGACATTTTTGAACACTGAAGCTTTCTTT
D: NA
V: TRBV5-8
J: TRBJ1-1
size: NA

CDR3: CASSYDSGTGELFF
DNA: TGTGCCAGCAGTTACGACAGCGGAACCGGGGAGCTGTTTTTT
D: NA
V: TRBV6-5
J: TRBJ2-2
size: NA

CDR3: CASSHLPVHLGSSYEQYF
DNA: TGTGCCAGCAGCCACCTACCCGTCCACCTAGGTAGCTCCTACGAGCAGTACTTC
D: NA
V: TRBV4-2
J: TRBJ2-7
size: NA

CDR3: CASSTGTGDYNEQFF
DNA: TGTGCCAGCTCAACAGGGACAGGGGACTACAATGAGCAGTTCTTC
D: TRBD1
V: TRBV18
J: TRBJ2-1
size: NA

CDR3: CASRVSGSQHEQYF
DNA: TGTGCCAGTAGGGTAAGCGGGAGTCAACACGAGCAGTACTTC
D: TRBD2
V: TRBV19
J: TRBJ2-7
size: NA

CDR3: CASSLGERNEQFF
DNA: TGTGCCAGCAGCTTAGGTGAGAGGAATGAGCAGTTCTTC
D: NA
V: TRBV7-9
J: TRBJ2-1
size: NA

CDR3: CASSLGQGIQPQHF
DNA: TGTGCCAGCAGTTTGGGGCAGGGTATTCAGCCCCAGCATTTT
D: NA
V: TRBV28
J: TRBJ1-5
size: once